This T cell receptor beta chain was recovered during a study of PD-1 blockade in classical Hodgkin lymphoma. Study at large: Intravenous infusions of nivolumab 3 mg/kg reached patients every 2 weeks.

Whole-study findings and limits: Complete responders matched newly diagnosed patients in baseline diversity. In CD4+ cells, TCR diversity went up significantly by C4D1, but in CD8+ cells it did not. Nothing has yet pinned down what causes the repertoire differences, possibly disease activity or prior therapy.

Sequencing was performed with immunoSEQ multiplex PCR; in TCRdb, only in-frame clones are kept and a portion is missing. The table has tens of thousands of clones, about two thirds seen once. Brentuximab vedotin exposure varied, and every patient relapsed after autologous stem cell transplantation. The CDR3 is made up of 15 amino acids. Germline V lookup: CDR1 SGDLS, CDR2 YYNGEE. With 4 bases removed from V and 0 bases from J, the gap between germline ends came to 11 bases. Worth noting for this clone: What it binds is unknown.

The V call is TRBV9, the J call TRBJ2-1, with D tentatively TRBD1 (6 bases). This TCR derives from a human donor with classical Hodgkin lymphoma. The sample here was peripheral blood mononuclear cells (PBMCs), taken at baseline. CDR3 nucleotides: TGTGCCAGCAGCCCTGGACAGACCTCCTACAATGAGCAGTTCTTC. As protein: CASSPGQTSYNEQFF.